This is a list of T cell receptor beta chains from one sample in a study of OX40 agonist ivuxolimab in advanced cancers. Clones were sequenced by immunoSEQ multiplex PCR, and TCRdb holds only the in-frame ones, with some missing. This table holds tens of thousands of clones, 81% found once. The sample consisted of CD4+ or CD8+ T cells sorted from blood, taken in a trial of the OX40 agonist ivuxolimab. Receptor source: an adult with an advanced solid tumor such as melanoma, head and neck, liver or kidney cancer. Both conserved end residues are part of each CDR3. D genes are given only for firm matches. Expanded clones are given a class, and other clones once, few, many or no size at all.

V gene,J gene,clone size,D gene,CDR3 DNA,CDR3 protein
TRBV28,TRBJ1-4,once,NA,TGTGCCAGCAGTCTCTCTTCAGGGTGGGTTGAAAAACTGTTTTTT,CASSLSSGWVEKLFF
TRBV5-4,TRBJ1-2,NA,NA,TGTGCCAGCAGCTTGGGAGGGCTTAACTATGGCTACACCTTC,CASSLGGLNYGYTF
TRBV19,TRBJ2-1,NA,NA,TGTGCCACCTCTGCGGGGCCGAGGGGTGAGCAGTTCTTC,CATSAGPRGEQFF
TRBV6-6,TRBJ2-2,NA,NA,TGTGCCAGCAGTTACGGGGGAGGTACCGGGGAGCTGTTTTTT,CASSYGGGTGELFF
TRBV7-9,TRBJ1-2,NA,NA,TGTGCCAGCAGCTTAATGGGCGGGGTCTATGGCTACACCTTC,CASSLMGGVYGYTF
TRBV29-1,TRBJ2-3,NA,NA,TGCAGCGTACAGGGTGCGGCATGGGATACGCAGTATTTT,CSVQGAAWDTQYF
TRBV7-6,TRBJ2-3,NA,TRBD2,TGTGCCAGCAGCCTTAGACTAGCGGGGACCACAGATACGCAGTATTTT,CASSLRLAGTTDTQYF
TRBV21-1,TRBJ2-7,NA,NA,TGTGCCAGCAGCAAAGCACCGGCGTTTGCAAGGAACGAGCAGTACTTC,CASSKAPAFARNEQYF
TRBV21-1,TRBJ1-4,NA,NA,TGTGCCAGCAGCAGATACAGGCTCAGCGATGAAAAACTGTTTTTT,CASSRYRLSDEKLFF
TRBV7-2,TRBJ2-7,NA,NA,TGTGCCAGCAGCGAGGGACGACGTAACGAGCAGTACTTC,CASSEGRRNEQYF
TRBV5-1,TRBJ2-5,NA,TRBD2,TGCGCCAGCAGCCTAGCGGGAGCGACTGAGACCCAGTACTTC,CASSLAGATETQYF
TRBV5-6,TRBJ1-1,NA,NA,TGTGCCAGCAGCCCTACGGGATGGAACACTGAAGCTTTCTTT,CASSPTGWNTEAFF